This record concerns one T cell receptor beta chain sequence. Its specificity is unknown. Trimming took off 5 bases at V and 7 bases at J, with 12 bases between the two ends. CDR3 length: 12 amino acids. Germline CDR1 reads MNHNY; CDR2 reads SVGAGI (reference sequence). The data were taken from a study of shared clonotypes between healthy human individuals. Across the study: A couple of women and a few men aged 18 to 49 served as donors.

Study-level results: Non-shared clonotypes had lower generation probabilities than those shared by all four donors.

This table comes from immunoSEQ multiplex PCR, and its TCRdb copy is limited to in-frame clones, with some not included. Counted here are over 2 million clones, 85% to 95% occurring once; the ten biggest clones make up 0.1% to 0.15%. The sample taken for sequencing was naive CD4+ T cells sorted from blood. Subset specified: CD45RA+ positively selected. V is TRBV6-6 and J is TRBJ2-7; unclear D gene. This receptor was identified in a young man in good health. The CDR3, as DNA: TGTGCCAGCAGTACGCCCTCGGTGGAGCAGTACTTC. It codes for CASSTPSVEQYF.